This T cell receptor (beta chain) was captured by sequencing in a study of identical twins. The CDR3 runs 16 residues. V lost 5 bases and J 6 bases, leaving 22 bases between the germline ends. The study's findings and limits: Conclusions rested on cross-sectional statistics rather than following the same donors. Fewer insertions marked abundant cord blood beta clonotypes; young adult naive trended weakly, memory not at all.

Template switching, a step in the protocol, added a universal primer site, and cDNA carried unique molecular identifiers. TCRdb independently ran MiXCR on the 5' RACE reads; one entry per CDR3 protein. The data hold about 890,000 distinct CDR3 sequences, with over 9% observed a single time. This clonotype has at least ten counts. The antigen remains undetermined. These data were likewise used in another study, on yellow fever vaccine responses in identical twins.

The receptor comes from a woman aged 18-35 years in good health. Sequencing used PBMCs. V and J are TRBV12-3 or TRBV12-4 and TRBJ1-1, with D perhaps TRBD1 (6 bases). The CDR3 region is CASSPYLGAPDAEAFF. The CDR3 DNA is TGTGCCAGCAGTCCCTACTTGGGGGCGCCGGATGCTGAAGCTTTCTTT.